This TCR beta chain was found in a study of regulatory T cells in long-lasting Graves disease. Germline V gives CDR1 MDHEN, CDR2 SYDVKM. The CDR3 consists of 15 residues. Trimming took off 4 bases at V and 5 bases at J, with 17 bases between the two ends. Described time point: newly diagnosed GD, antithyroid drugs for less than 3 months. RNA isolated from PBMCs was used to make the TCR library. This clonotype was seen ten or more times. Arm-PCR of CDR3 regions with iRepertoire HTBI primers generated TCR beta libraries. In the authors' workflow: Sequenced samples collectively carried roughly 60 TRBV and some 15 TRBJ segments. TCRdb reanalysed the multiplex PCR reads using MiXCR and keeps one entry per CDR3 protein. The V and J calls come from TCRdb's annotation, not from the publication. The sample has about 220,000 distinct CDR3 sequences, roughly 19% seen once. This sample was also put to use in a study of T cells in Graves' hyperthyroidism and ophthalmopathy.

The chain combines TRBV28 with TRBJ1-2; D gene uncertain. The source material was peripheral blood mononuclear cells (PBMCs), sampled at new diagnosis, from a patient treated with antithyroid drugs. The sequence came from a woman aged 30 to 39 with Graves disease. The CDR3 here is CASSSAGGAGYGYTF. For the CDR3, the DNA is TGTGCCAGCAGTTCCGCCGGAGGAGCAGGTTATGGCTACACCTTC.